A single sample gave rise to the 22 T cell receptor beta chains below, sequenced in a study of pediatric ulcerative colitis (dated by TCRdb to about 2019). The library was built by means of the immunoSEQ multiplex PCR assay. This immuneACCESS table, as held by TCRdb, lists in-frame sequences with V and J called but not all clones. Of the missing ones, under half trace to an unresolved V gene in checked studies; the others have no known cause. The sample table lists approximately 5,000 clones, roughly nine tenths of them with a count of one. The ten biggest clones cover 2% to 2.5% of the sample. Source material: blood. These TCRs come from a boy between 10 and 17 years old with mild ulcerative colitis.

The chain is built from TRBV6-9 and TRBJ1-1; no reliable D call. V lost 8 bases and J lost 1, with 8 bases in between. The CDR3 runs to 12 residues. Germline loops: CDR1 MNHGY, CDR2 SVAAGI. This CDR3 reads CASWETNTEAFF. CDR3 in DNA: TGTGCCAGCTGGGAGACGAACACTGAAGCTTTCTTT.

This clone was found once. The chain combines TRBV6-5 with TRBJ1-1; tentatively, D is TRBD1 (6 bases). V shed 6 bases and J shed 0 bases, with 14 bases lying between them. The CDR3 runs 15 residues. Germline CDR1 reads MNHEY; CDR2 reads SVGAGI. Written as DNA, the CDR3 is TGTGCCAGCAGCCCTGGACAGTTCATGAACACTGAAGCTTTCTTT. This translates into CASSPGQFMNTEAFF.

This chain joins TRBV11-2 and TRBJ2-7; TRBD1 matches at 8 bases. Trimming at V came to 5 bases and at J to 4 bases, leaving 19 bases not matched to a gene. This CDR3 has 18 residues. Germline lookup yields CDR1 SGHAT and CDR2 FQNNGV. Here the CDR3 DNA reads TGTGCCAGCAGCCCTATAAACCGGGACAGGAATCGACGGTACGAGCAGTACTTC. Translated, it gives CASSPINRDRNRRYEQYF.

The chain recombines TRBV5-6 with TRBJ2-3; 7 bases are shared with TRBD2. V was pared by 4 bases and J by 2 bases, with 13 bases of the junction left unmatched. The CDR3 loop spans 17 amino acids. Per germline, CDR1 SGHDT and CDR2 YYEEEE. CDR3: CASSPFSGPLSTDTQYF. CDR3 DNA: TGTGCCAGCAGCCCATTTAGCGGGCCCCTTTCCACAGATACGCAGTATTTT.

This clone occurred a few times. The V call is TRBV2, the J call TRBJ1-5; D is undetermined. V lost 1 base, J lost 4 bases, and 5 bases lay in between. Per germline, CDR1 SNHLY and CDR2 FYNNEI. The CDR3 runs to 13 residues. Here the CDR3 reads CASSEGGNQPQHF. CDR3 nucleotide sequence: TGTGCCAGCAGTGAAGGTGGGAATCAGCCCCAGCATTTT.

CDR3 DNA: TGTGCCAGTAGTGTCCCTACCGGGACAGGGGGGAGCAGCAATCAGCCCCAGCATTTT. It specifies CASSVPTGTGGSSNQPQHF. The rearrangement links TRBV19 to TRBJ1-5; 11 nucleotides match TRBD1. Trimming took 5 bases from V and 1 from J; bases not matched to a gene: 13. The CDR3 runs 19 residues. Germline assignment: CDR1 LNHDA and CDR2 SQIVND (reference sequence).

This chain links TRBV7-9 with TRBJ2-1; TRBD2 matches at 12 bases. The junction had 9 bases not matched to a gene; V was cut back by 5 bases and J by 10 bases. The CDR3 spans 15 residues. Germline CDR1 reads SEHNR; CDR2 reads FQNEAQ (reference sequence). Here the CDR3 reads CASSPLGLAGGEQFF. The CDR3 nucleotides read TGTGCCAGCAGCCCATTGGGCCTAGCGGGAGGGGAGCAGTTCTTC.

The gene calls are TRBV10-3 and TRBJ2-3, with 10 nucleotides matching TRBD2. The V gene end was trimmed by 8 bases and the J gene end by 2 bases; junction bases not matched to a gene: 4. The CDR3 extends over 14 amino acids. The germline V gene has CDR1 ENHRY and CDR2 SYGVKD. CDR3 nucleotide sequence: TGTGCCATCTCGGGGACTAGCGACACAGATACGCAGTATTTT. Amino acid sequence: CAISGTSDTDTQYF.

The chain has TRBV14 and TRBJ2-7; D gene ambiguous. CDR1 and CDR2 from the germline V gene are SGHDN and FVKESK. This CDR3 region has 13 residues. Trimming pared 1 base from V and 4 bases from J, leaving 8 bases between. CDR3 DNA: TGTGCCAGCAGCCAAGTTCTCTATTACGAGCAGTACTTC. Its translation is CASSQVLYYEQYF.

The rearrangement links TRBV7-9 to TRBJ1-4; 10 positions match TRBD1. The CDR3 consists of 15 residues. In germline, CDR1 is SEHNR, CDR2 FQNEAQ (reference sequence). Germline trimming cut 4 bases from V and 8 bases from J; bases unmatched to any gene: 7. The CDR3 bases are TGTGCCAGCAGCTCAATCGGACAGGGGGGCGAAAAACTGTTTTTT. Its protein product is CASSSIGQGGEKLFF.

In its sample, this clone was seen once. This sequence joins TRBV5-1 and TRBJ2-5, with D possibly matching TRBD1 (6 bases). The V gene's germline CDR1 is SGHRS and CDR2 YFSETQ. The CDR3 sequence is 13 residues long. The V gene lost 4 bases and the J gene lost 5 bases, with 12 bases spanning the gap. The CDR3 spells CASSPGTQETQYF. The DNA for the CDR3 is TGCGCCAGCAGCCCCGGGACACAGGAGACCCAGTACTTC.

The chain is built from TRBV30 and TRBJ2-4; 8 bases line up with TRBD2. Germline CDR1 is GTSNPN and CDR2 is SVGIG (reference sequence). Trimming at V came to 0 bases and at J to 14 bases, leaving 18 bases not matched to a gene. The CDR3 is 16 residues long. CDR3 loop: CAWSVNAQSLAVYKYF. CDR3 nucleotides: TGTGCCTGGAGTGTTAATGCGCAGTCACTAGCGGTGTATAAGTACTTC.

This sequence joins TRBV9 and TRBJ1-5, with D hard to call. Germline lookup yields CDR1 SGDLS and CDR2 YYNGEE. Trimming took off 0 bases at V and 3 bases at J, with 7 bases between the two ends. This CDR3 spans 14 amino acids. CDR3 nucleotide sequence: TGTGCCAGCAGCGTAGGGACGATCAATCAGCCCCAGCATTTT. It specifies CASSVGTINQPQHF.

In this sample, this clone turned up once. The chain carries TRBV15 and TRBJ1-2; TRBD1 is a possible D gene (5 bases). The CDR3 length is 13 residues. Between the trimmed V and J ends, which lost 0 bases and 7 bases, there was a span of 9 bases. Germline CDR1 is LNHNV and CDR2 is YYDKDF (reference sequence). DNA for the CDR3: TGTGCCACCAGCAGAGAGGGGGAAGGTGGCTACACCTTC. It specifies CATSREGEGGYTF. Supplemented by reference TRBV15 and TRBJ1-2, the full variable domain reads DAMVIQNPRYQVTQFGKPVTLSCSQTLNHNVMYWYQQKSSQAPKLLFHYYDKDFNNEADTPDNFQSRRPNTSFCFLDIRSPGLGDTAMYLCATSREGEGGYTFGSGTRLTVV.

The gene calls are TRBV28 and TRBJ2-5; TRBD2 agrees at 12 bases. Germline assignment: CDR1 MDHEN and CDR2 SYDVKM. Trimming took 3 bases from V and 6 from J; bases not matched to a gene: 8. The CDR3 totals 16 residues. CDR3 region: CASSFVLAGGGKTQYF. DNA of the CDR3: TGTGCCAGCAGTTTTGTACTAGCGGGAGGAGGAAAGACCCAGTACTTC.

Concerning this clone itself: Relative to the germline gene, one junction end is altered; a read error may explain this. The chain has TRBV27 and TRBJ2-3, with a possible D match to TRBD1 (5 bases). This CDR3 is 15 amino acids long. CDR1 and CDR2 from the germline V gene are MNHEY and SMNVEV (reference sequence). The CDR3 here is CASTLGGAGQDTQYF. In DNA, the CDR3 is TGTGCCAGCACTTTAGGTGGGGCTGGTCAGGATACGCAGTATTTT.

This clone was found a few times. The V and J genes are TRBV9 and TRBJ2-1; D uncertain. The CDR3 covers 12 residues. V lost 5 bases to trimming and J lost 9 bases, with 12 bases between them. Germline values: CDR1 SGDLS, CDR2 YYNGEE. DNA of the CDR3: TGTGCCAGCAGAGGACCTGGTGTTGAGCAGTTCTTC. This sequence encodes CASRGPGVEQFF.

In its sample, this clone was seen a few times. The rearrangement links TRBV10-3 to TRBJ1-1; D is perhaps TRBD1 (6 bases). The germline gives CDR1 ENHRY, CDR2 SYGVKD. This CDR3 comprises 15 residues. Trimming took 4 bases from V and 1 from J, leaving 13 bases between them. This chain's CDR3 is CAISGGGHSNTEAFF. DNA of the CDR3: TGTGCCATCAGTGGCGGGGGACATTCGAACACTGAAGCTTTCTTT.

The V gene is TRBV6-5, the J gene TRBJ2-1; 9 positions agree with TRBD2. Germline V gene sequence: CDR1 MNHEY, CDR2 SVGAGI. This CDR3 has 15 residues. V shed 2 bases, J shed 7 bases, and the junction held 6 bases outside the gene matches. CDR3 bases: TGTGCCAGCAGTTACGCGGGAGGGGGTCGGAATGAGCAGTTCTTC. Residues: CASSYAGGGRNEQFF.

V usage is TRBV11-2 and J usage is TRBJ1-1; no definite D call. Germline CDR1 is SGHAT and CDR2 is FQNNGV. The V end was cut by 2 bases, the J end by 3 bases, with 10 bases between. The CDR3 sequence is 14 residues long. CDR3 in DNA: TGTGCCAGCAGCTTAAATATTCCGGACACTGAAGCTTTCTTT. It codes for CASSLNIPDTEAFF. The full variable domain, in which reference TRBV11-2 and TRBJ1-1 provide the parts outside the CDR3, is EAGVAQSPRYKIIEKRQSVAFWCNPISGHATLYWYQQILGQGPKLLIQFQNNGVVDDSQLPKDRFSAERLKGVDSTLKIQPAKLEDSAVYLCASSLNIPDTEAFFGQGTRLTVV.

J is TRBJ2-4 and V is TRBV2; 13 bases match TRBD2. The V segment lost 4 bases and the J segment 6 bases; nucleotides outside the gene matches: 6. This CDR3 has 16 residues. Germline V gene sequence: CDR1 SNHLY, CDR2 FYNNEI. In nucleotides, the CDR3 is TGTGCCAGCAGTGGAGGACTAGCGGGAGTAGGAAACATTCAGTACTTC. This sequence encodes CASSGGLAGVGNIQYF.

V usage is TRBV5-1 and J usage is TRBJ2-3; the D gene is possibly TRBD2 (5 bases). Germline CDR1 is SGHRS and CDR2 is YFSETQ. V lost 0 bases and J 5 bases, leaving 13 bases between the germline ends. The CDR3 runs 15 residues. CDR3 sequence reads: CASSLGAGGRDTQYF. CDR3 bases: TGCGCCAGCAGCTTGGGGGCGGGCGGTCGAGATACGCAGTATTTT.